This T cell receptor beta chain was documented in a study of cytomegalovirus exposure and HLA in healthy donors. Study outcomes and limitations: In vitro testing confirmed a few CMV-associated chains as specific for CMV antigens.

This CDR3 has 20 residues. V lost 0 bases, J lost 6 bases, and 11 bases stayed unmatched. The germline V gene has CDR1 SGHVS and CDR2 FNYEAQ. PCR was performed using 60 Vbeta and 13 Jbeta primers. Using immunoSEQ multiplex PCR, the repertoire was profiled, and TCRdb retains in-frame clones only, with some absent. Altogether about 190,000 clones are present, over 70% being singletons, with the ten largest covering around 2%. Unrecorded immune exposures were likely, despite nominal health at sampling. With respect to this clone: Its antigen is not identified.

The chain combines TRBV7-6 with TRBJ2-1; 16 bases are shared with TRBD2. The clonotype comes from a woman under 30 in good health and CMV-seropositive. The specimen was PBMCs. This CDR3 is CASSLALGTSGGAKSNEQFF. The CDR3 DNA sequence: TGTGCCAGCAGCTTAGCGCTTGGGACTAGCGGGGGGGCCAAAAGCAATGAGCAGTTCTTC.